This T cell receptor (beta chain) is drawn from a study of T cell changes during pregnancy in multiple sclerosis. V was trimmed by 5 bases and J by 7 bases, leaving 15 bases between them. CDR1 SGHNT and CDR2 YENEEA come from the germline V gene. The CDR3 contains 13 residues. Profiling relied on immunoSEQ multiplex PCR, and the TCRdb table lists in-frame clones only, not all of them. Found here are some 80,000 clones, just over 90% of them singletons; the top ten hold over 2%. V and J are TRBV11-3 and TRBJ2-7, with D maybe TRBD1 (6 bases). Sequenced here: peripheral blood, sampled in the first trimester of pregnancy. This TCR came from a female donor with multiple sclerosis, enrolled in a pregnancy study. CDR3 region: CASSALGALEQYF. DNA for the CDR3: TGTGCCAGCAGCGCCCTGGGGGCTTTGGAGCAGTACTTC.